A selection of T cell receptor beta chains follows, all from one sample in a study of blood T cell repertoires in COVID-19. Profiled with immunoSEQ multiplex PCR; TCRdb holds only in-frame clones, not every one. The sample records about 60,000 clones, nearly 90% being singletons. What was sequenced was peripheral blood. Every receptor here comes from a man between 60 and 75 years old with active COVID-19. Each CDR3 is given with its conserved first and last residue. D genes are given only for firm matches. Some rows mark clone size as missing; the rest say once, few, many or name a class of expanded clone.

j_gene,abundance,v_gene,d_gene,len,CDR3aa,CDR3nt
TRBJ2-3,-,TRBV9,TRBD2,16,CASSVGLAGGTDTQYF,TGTGCCAGCAGCGTCGGACTAGCGGGGGGGACAGATACGCAGTATTTT
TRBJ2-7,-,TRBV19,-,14,CASSRGLFSYEQYF,TGTGCCAGTAGTAGGGGACTGTTTTCCTACGAGCAGTACTTC
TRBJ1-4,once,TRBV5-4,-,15,CASSLVGQGGEKLFF,TGTGCCAGCAGCTTGGTTGGGCAGGGCGGAGAAAAACTGTTTTTT
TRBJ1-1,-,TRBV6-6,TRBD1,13,CASKRQGITEAFF,TGTGCCAGTAAACGACAGGGGATCACTGAAGCTTTCTTT
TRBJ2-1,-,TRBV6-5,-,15,CASSLSAGPGLEQFF,TGTGCCAGCAGTTTGTCAGCAGGGCCCGGGTTAGAGCAGTTCTTC
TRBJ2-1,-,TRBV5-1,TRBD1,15,CASSYPGQGVNEQFF,TGCGCCAGCAGCTATCCGGGACAGGGGGTCAATGAGCAGTTCTTC
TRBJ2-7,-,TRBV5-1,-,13,CASQRTAIGEQYF,TGCGCCAGCCAAAGGACAGCGATAGGAGAGCAGTACTTC
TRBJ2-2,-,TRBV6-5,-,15,CASSYTGWNTGELFF,TGTGCCAGCAGTTACACGGGTTGGAACACCGGGGAGCTGTTTTTT
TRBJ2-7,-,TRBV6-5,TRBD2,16,CASSYGRTSQLYEQYF,TGTGCCAGCAGTTACGGGAGGACTAGCCAACTCTACGAGCAGTACTTC
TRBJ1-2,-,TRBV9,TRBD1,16,CASSVNSDRPLYGYTF,TGTGCCAGCAGCGTTAACTCGGACAGGCCGCTCTATGGCTACACCTTC
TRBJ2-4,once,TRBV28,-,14,CASSLQVAKNIQYF,TGTGCCAGCAGCCTACAGGTAGCCAAAAACATTCAGTACTTC
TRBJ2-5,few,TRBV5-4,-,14,CASSLKTGMETQYF,TGTGCCAGCAGCTTGAAGACCGGGATGGAGACCCAGTACTTC
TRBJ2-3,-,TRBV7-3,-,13,CASSSPGGDTQYF,TGTGCCAGCAGCTCACCTGGAGGGGATACGCAGTATTTT
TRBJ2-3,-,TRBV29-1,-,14,CSVEFGGFTDTQYF,TGCAGCGTTGAATTTGGGGGCTTTACGGATACGCAGTATTTT
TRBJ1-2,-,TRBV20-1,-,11,CSARGGYGYTF,TGCAGTGCGCGGGGGGGCTATGGCTACACCTTC
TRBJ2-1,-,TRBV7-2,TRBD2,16,CASSLETSGSYNEQFF,TGTGCCAGCAGCTTAGAAACTAGCGGGAGCTACAATGAGCAGTTCTTC
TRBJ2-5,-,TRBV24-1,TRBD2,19,CATSQPRGTSGVTKETQYF,TGTGCCACCAGCCAGCCGAGGGGGACTAGCGGGGTTACAAAGGAGACCCAGTACTTC
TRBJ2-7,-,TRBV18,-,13,CASLEQDRAPTIF,TGTGCCAGCTTAGAACAGGACCGGGCCCCCACAATCTTC
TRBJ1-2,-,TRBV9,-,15,CASSVQAGDGYGYTF,TGTGCCAGCAGCGTCCAAGCAGGGGATGGCTATGGCTACACCTTC
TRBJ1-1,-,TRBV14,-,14,CASSQRPGYTEAFF,TGTGCCAGCAGCCAAAGACCAGGCTACACTGAAGCTTTCTTT
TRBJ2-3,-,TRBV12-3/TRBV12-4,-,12,CASSLGPARQYF,TGTGCCAGCAGTTTAGGTCCAGCGAGGCAGTATTTT
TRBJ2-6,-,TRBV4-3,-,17,CASSQSTSSAGANVLTF,TGCGCCAGCAGCCAATCAACTTCTAGCGCTGGGGCCAACGTCCTGACTTTC
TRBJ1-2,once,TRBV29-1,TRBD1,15,CSVEGRTGGSYGYTF,TGCAGCGTTGAAGGGAGGACAGGGGGCAGCTATGGCTACACCTTC
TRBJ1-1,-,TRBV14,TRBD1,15,CASSQVDRLSTEAFF,TGTGCCAGCAGCCAGGTGGACAGGCTGAGCACTGAAGCTTTCTTT
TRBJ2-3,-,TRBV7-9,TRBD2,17,CASSRSGRGVHTDTQYF,TGTGCCAGCAGCCGTTCAGGGCGGGGGGTCCACACAGATACGCAGTATTTT
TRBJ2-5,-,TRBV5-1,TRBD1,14,CASSWGTVGETQYF,TGCGCCAGCAGCTGGGGGACAGTAGGCGAGACCCAGTACTTC
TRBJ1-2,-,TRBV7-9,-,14,CASSFRAYNYGYTF,TGTGCCAGCAGCTTTCGAGCCTATAACTATGGCTACACCTTC
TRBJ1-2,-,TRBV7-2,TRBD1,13,CASSPTGDRGYTF,TGTGCCAGCAGCCCCACAGGGGATCGAGGCTACACCTTC
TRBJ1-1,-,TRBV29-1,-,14,CSVVARLVRTEAFF,TGCAGCGTTGTAGCTCGGTTGGTTAGGACTGAAGCTTTCTTT
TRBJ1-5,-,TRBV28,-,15,CASSFSGEGNQPQHF,TGTGCCAGCAGTTTCTCAGGGGAAGGCAATCAGCCCCAGCATTTT
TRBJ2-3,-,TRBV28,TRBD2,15,CASRLAGGWTDTQYF,TGTGCCAGCAGGTTAGCGGGAGGGTGGACAGATACGCAGTATTTT
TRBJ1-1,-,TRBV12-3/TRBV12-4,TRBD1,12,CASRDRGTEAFF,TGTGCCAGCAGGGACAGGGGCACTGAAGCTTTCTTT
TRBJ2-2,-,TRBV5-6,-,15,CASSLTRKNTGELFF,TGTGCCAGCAGCTTAACTCGCAAAAACACCGGGGAGCTGTTTTTT
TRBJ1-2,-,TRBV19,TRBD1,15,CASTLTTGGSYGYTF,TGTGCCAGTACCCTAACGACAGGGGGCAGCTATGGCTACACCTTC
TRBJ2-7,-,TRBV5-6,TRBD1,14,CASSLGQGAREQYF,TGTGCCAGCAGCTTGGGACAGGGGGCCCGCGAGCAGTACTTC
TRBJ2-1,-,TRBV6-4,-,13,CASSLGQGNEQFF,TGTGCCAGCAGTTTGGGGCAGGGAAACGAGCAGTTCTTC
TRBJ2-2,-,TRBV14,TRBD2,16,CASSQTGTSQAGELFF,TGTGCCAGCAGCCAAACCGGGACTAGCCAGGCCGGGGAGCTGTTTTTT
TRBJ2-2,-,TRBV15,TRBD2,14,CAAGKAGSTGELFF,TGTGCCGCGGGAAAAGCGGGGTCCACCGGGGAGCTGTTTTTT
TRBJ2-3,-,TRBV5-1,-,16,CASSTRWTDSTDTQYF,TGCGCCAGCAGCACCAGATGGACAGATAGCACAGATACGCAGTATTTT
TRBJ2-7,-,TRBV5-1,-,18,CASSRDGPVSPGSYEQYF,TGCGCCAGCAGCCGAGATGGCCCCGTGAGTCCAGGGTCCTACGAGCAGTACTTC